Listed below are T cell receptor beta chains from one sample, sequenced in a study of cytomegalovirus exposure and HLA in healthy donors. Libraries were prepared by immunoSEQ multiplex PCR; TCRdb keeps only in-frame clonotypes and omits some of them. Across some 150,000 clones, the top ten clones capture about 2.2% of the sample. Sequenced sample: PBMCs. Source of these receptors: a woman aged 18-35 years in good health and CMV-seronegative. Both conserved end residues are trimmed from each CDR3.

v_call cdr3_aa
TRBV7-9 ASSKQGTMNTEAF
TRBV5-4 ASSPTTIGGGELF
TRBV18 ASSLDRVDRGVLT
TRBV6-1 ASSSGAARPYEQY
TRBV13 ASSLKGEVVEQY
TRBV19 ASSGLPDTQY
TRBV7-6 ASSLGSGGGMKTQY
TRBV6-1 ASSVAVGAYEQY
TRBV6-5 ASSYSTLSDTQY
TRBV13 ASSPLTEDNIQY
TRBV27 ASSRQYTGELF
TRBV12-2 ASRLASQRRTDTQY
TRBV6-7 ASSYSRGREVYGYT
TRBV5-6 ASSTLRGGDEQF
TRBV30 AWRRPGGLGNQPQH
TRBV10-3 AGIERTPGASYGYT
TRBV6-5 VSSSTGGVST